A single sample is the source of the 21 T cell receptor beta chains below, sequenced in a study of control samples from healthy donors and cancer patients (dated by TCRdb to about 2020). Library construction relied on the immunoSEQ multiplex PCR assay. TCRdb provides this immuneACCESS table in a form limited to in-frame rearrangements. Some clones are lacking; in checked studies, under half of them reflect an unresolved V gene, and why the rest are absent is not known. Across this sample there are about 83,000 clones, with 75% to 95% seen only once. The ten largest clones add up to approximately 14% of the sample. Sequencing was done on a sample of blood. All receptors derive from a man aged 30 to 39 in good health.

This chain uses TRBV7-8 with TRBJ2-3; D is unclear. Germline CDR1 reads SGHVS; CDR2 reads FQNEAQ. CDR3 length: 16 amino acids. Trimming took off 4 bases at V and 2 bases at J, with 16 bases between the two ends. CDR3 DNA: TGTGCCAGCAGCTCCAGGATAGCCGTTATCACAGATACGCAGTATTTT. It encodes CASSSRIAVITDTQYF.

This rearrangement joins TRBV5-3 to TRBJ2-3; possible D gene TRBD1, 6 bases. TRBV5-3 is noted as an ORF with a role that remains uncertain. There are 15 residues in the CDR3. The germline V and J ends were trimmed by 4 bases and 0 bases, with 12 bases remaining between them. CDR3 sequence reads: CARSGDTASTDTQYF. CDR3 DNA: TGTGCCAGAAGCGGGGACACAGCCAGCACAGATACGCAGTATTTT.

The chain recombines TRBV2 with TRBJ2-7; D ambiguous. The V gene lost 8 bases and the J gene lost 2 bases, with 16 bases spanning the gap. The length of the CDR3 is 14 residues. Germline assignment: CDR1 SNHLY and CDR2 FYNNEI. The CDR3 bases are TGTGCCAGCCTCGAAATTCAGGCAACCTACGAGCAGTACTTC. Its translation is CASLEIQATYEQYF.

This sequence joins TRBV6-5 and TRBJ2-3, with 8 bases that match TRBD2. V lost 6 bases and J lost 4; bases outside the gene matches: 6. In germline, CDR1 is MNHEY, CDR2 SVGAGI. The CDR3 runs to 14 residues. CDR3 sequence (DNA): TGTGCCAGCAGATACAGCGGGAGCTCAGATACGCAGTATTTT. Translated, it gives CASRYSGSSDTQYF.

The rearrangement links TRBV5-8 to TRBJ1-5; possible D gene TRBD1, 5 bases. Trimming stripped 0 bases from V and 2 bases from J, with 15 bases between. Germline V CDR1 and CDR2: SGHTS, YDEGEE. The CDR3 consists of 17 residues. CDR3 DNA sequence: TGTGCCAGCAGCTTGGGGGAGGGGTTGTGGGGCAATCAGCCCCAGCATTTT. This gives the protein CASSLGEGLWGNQPQHF.

This chain links TRBV2 with TRBJ1-2, with D unclear. This CDR3 is 12 amino acids long. Germline loops: CDR1 SNHLY, CDR2 FYNNEI. Trimming stripped 5 bases from V and 8 bases from J, with 12 bases between. The CDR3 sequence is CASSRKKAGYTF. CDR3 nucleotide sequence: TGTGCCAGCAGTAGAAAGAAGGCGGGCTACACCTTC.

The rearrangement links TRBV7-3 to TRBJ2-3, with 11 bases identical to TRBD1. Trimming at V came to 6 bases and at J to 4 bases, leaving 6 bases not matched to a gene. The CDR3 has 15 amino acids. Looked up from germline, CDR1 is SGHTA and CDR2 is FQGTGA. Here the CDR3 reads CASRMGQGDSDTQYF. DNA for the CDR3: TGTGCCAGCAGGATGGGACAGGGGGACTCAGATACGCAGTATTTT.

V is TRBV19 and J is TRBJ2-6, with D possibly matching TRBD1 (5 bases). Trimming took off 7 bases at V and 4 bases at J, with 17 bases between the two ends. The CDR3 covers 16 residues. Germline CDR1 and CDR2: LNHDA and SQIVND (reference sequence). In DNA, the CDR3 is TGTGCCAGTAATGTCTGGCAGGGCTCCGGGGCCAACGTCCTGACTTTC. This codes for CASNVWQGSGANVLTF. The full variable domain, completed using reference TRBV19 and TRBJ2-6, is DGGITQSPKYLFRKEGQNVTLSCEQNLNHDAMYWYRQDPGQGLRLIYYSQIVNDFQKGDIAEGYSVSREKKESFPLTVTSAQKNPTAFYLCASNVWQGSGANVLTFGAGSRLTVL.

The genes are TRBV5-1 and TRBJ2-3, with 14 bases that match TRBD2. Germline CDR1 and CDR2: SGHRS and YFSETQ. The length of the CDR3 is 18 residues. V dropped 7 bases and J dropped 5; count of bases not matched to a gene: 15. CDR3 region: CASGGEPGLAGAKDTQYF. CDR3 coding DNA: TGCGCCAGCGGCGGGGAACCGGGACTAGCGGGAGCGAAAGATACGCAGTATTTT.

The chain recombines TRBV3-1 (or the pseudogene TRBV3-2) with TRBJ1-2, with TRBD1 matching 9 bases. Germline V gives CDR1 LGHDT, CDR2 YNNKEL (reference sequence). V lost 0 bases, J lost 2 bases, and 4 bases stayed unmatched. The CDR3 totals 16 residues. The chain's CDR3 is CASSQEGQGNNYGYTF. CDR3 in DNA: TGTGCCAGCAGCCAAGAGGGACAGGGAAACAACTATGGCTACACCTTC.

The J gene is TRBJ2-1, the V gene TRBV2; D call uncertain. Germline lookup yields CDR1 SNHLY and CDR2 FYNNEI. The CDR3 runs 12 residues. V was clipped by 8 bases and J by 7 bases, with 12 bases between them. The CDR3 region is CASHPGWNEQFF. The CDR3 DNA follows: TGTGCCAGCCACCCCGGTTGGAATGAGCAGTTCTTC.

The rearrangement uses TRBV11-3 and TRBJ1-5; 9 bases are a match to TRBD1. Germline CDR1 reads SGHNT; CDR2 reads YENEEA. This CDR3 spans 19 amino acids. V shed 2 bases and J 0 bases; nucleotides not matched to a gene: 11. This CDR3 is CASSLNTRDREYSNQPQHF. The CDR3 nucleotides are TGTGCCAGCAGCTTAAACACCCGGGACAGGGAATATAGCAATCAGCCCCAGCATTTT.

The rearrangement links TRBV4-1 to TRBJ2-7; D not certain. V lost 4 bases and J lost 2, with 15 bases in between. CDR1 and CDR2 from the germline V gene are MGHRA and YSYEKL. CDR3 length: 15 amino acids. In DNA, the CDR3 is TGCGCCAGCAGCCCTTACGGGCAGCCAACCTACGAGCAGTACTTC. Translating gives CASSPYGQPTYEQYF.

This clone was found a few times. This chain joins TRBV29-1 and TRBJ1-4; D call uncertain. The CDR3 contains 12 residues. V was cut by 6 bases and J by 5 bases, with 10 bases left in between. The germline V gene has CDR1 SQVTM and CDR2 ANQGSEA. CDR3 sequence reads: CSVKRENEKLFF. CDR3 nucleotide sequence: TGCAGCGTCAAACGGGAGAATGAAAAACTGTTTTTT.

Concerning this clone: The junction does not match germline at one end; this may be a read error. V and J are TRBV27 and TRBJ1-5; D perhaps matches TRBD1 (5 bases). Germline V gene lookup returns CDR1 MNHEY and CDR2 SMNVEV (reference sequence). The CDR3 loop spans 13 amino acids. The CDR3 DNA sequence: TGTGCCAGCAGTTTAGACAGAAGGTCCCCCCCAGCATTT. It is translated as CASSLDRRSPPAF.

This clone was recorded once. This chain uses TRBV14 with TRBJ2-3; TRBD2 is a possible D gene (6 bases). CDR3 length: 13 residues. V shed 1 base and J shed 9 bases, with 11 bases lying between them. Germline V gene lookup returns CDR1 SGHDN and CDR2 FVKESK. This CDR3 is CASSQGTTRTQYF. The CDR3, as DNA: TGTGCCAGCAGCCAAGGGACTACCCGCACGCAGTATTTT.

In its sample, this clone was seen once. The chain joins TRBV11-1 to TRBJ1-1; D ambiguous. The CDR3 extends over 14 amino acids. Germline V gene lookup returns CDR1 SGHAT and CDR2 FQDESV (reference sequence). Between the trimmed V and J ends, which lost 5 bases and 0 bases, there was a span of 10 bases. Written as DNA, the CDR3 is TGTGCCAGCAGCCCCGTGACCGTGAACACTGAAGCTTTCTTT. Translation gives CASSPVTVNTEAFF.

This chain links TRBV14 with TRBJ2-1; the D gene is possibly TRBD2 (5 bases). Germline V gene sequence: CDR1 SGHDN, CDR2 FVKESK. The CDR3 is 15 residues long. V gave up 5 bases and J gave up 5 bases, with 16 bases separating them. The CDR3 here is CASSLGLGLDNEQFF. CDR3 in DNA: TGTGCCAGCAGCTTGGGCCTCGGACTCGACAATGAGCAGTTCTTC.

In its sample, this clone was seen once. This chain connects TRBV7-8 to TRBJ1-2, with D hard to call. The CDR3 loop spans 12 amino acids. Germline CDR1 and CDR2: SGHVS and FQNEAQ. The germline V and J ends were trimmed by 3 bases and 6 bases, with 8 bases remaining between them. The CDR3 here is CASSFPGDGYTF. The CDR3 DNA follows: TGTGCCAGCAGCTTCCCAGGAGATGGCTACACCTTC.

The chain links TRBV7-2 to TRBJ2-7; 13 nucleotides match TRBD2. This CDR3 has 17 amino acids. The V gene's germline CDR1 is SGHTA and CDR2 FQGNSA. Trimming at V came to 4 bases and at J to 4 bases, leaving 10 bases not matched to a gene. CDR3 DNA sequence: TGTGCCAGCAGCTCCGGACTAGCGGGAGCAGGTCGGTACGAGCAGTACTTC. Amino acids: CASSSGLAGAGRYEQYF.

The rearrangement joins TRBV6-5 to TRBJ1-6, with D hard to call. Deletions cut 2 bases from V and 4 bases from J, with 6 bases between. The CDR3 is 14 residues long. From germline, CDR1 is MNHEY and CDR2 SVGAGI. DNA for the CDR3: TGTGCCAGCAGTTACGACGCTTATAATTCACCCCTCCACTTT. This translates into CASSYDAYNSPLHF.